The 16 T cell receptor beta chains listed next were all sequenced from one sample in a study of glioma-infiltrating T cells. Amplification of TCR alpha and beta CDR3 regions from RNA used iRepertoire nested multiplex PCR. Using its own MiXCR run on the multiplex PCR reads, TCRdb lists one record per CDR3 protein. Of about 140,000 distinct CDR3 sequences detected, around 40% appear once; the ten largest clones hold about 18%. The sample taken for sequencing was glioma tissue, nonneoplastic brain tissue, or PBMCs (not recorded which). Source of these receptors: a human donor with low-grade glioma or glioblastoma, undergoing nonglioma brain surgery, or in good health (not recorded which).

The V gene is TRBV27, the J gene TRBJ2-5; no clear D gene. Deletions cut 5 bases from V and 2 bases from J, with 18 bases between. Germline CDR1 MNHEY, CDR2 SMNVEV (reference sequence). The CDR3 has 16 residues. In DNA, the CDR3 is TGTGCCAGCAGTCCCAACCACATAGCTGGGCAAGAGACCCAGTACTTC. Protein product: CASSPNHIAGQETQYF.

The chain joins TRBV2 to TRBJ1-6, with D maybe TRBD1 (6 bases). CDR3 size: 14 residues. CDR1 and CDR2 from the germline V gene are SNHLY and FYNNEI. The V and J ends lost 3 bases and 6 bases respectively, with 9 bases between them. DNA of the CDR3: TGTGCCAGCAGTGACAGGGGTTTTAATTCACCCCTCCACTTT. As protein: CASSDRGFNSPLHF.

The chain uses TRBV15 and TRBJ1-2, with D possibly matching TRBD1 (5 bases). V lost 0 bases and J 8 bases, leaving 10 bases between the germline ends. Germline lookup yields CDR1 LNHNV and CDR2 YYDKDF (reference sequence). This CDR3 comprises 13 residues. CDR3 sequence reads: CATSRERTSGYTF. In DNA form, the CDR3 reads TGTGCCACCAGCAGAGAGAGGACAAGCGGCTACACCTTC.

The rearrangement uses TRBV2 and TRBJ2-4; D gene uncertain. CDR3 length equals 17 residues. Trimming took 3 bases from V and 0 from J, leaving 15 bases between them. Germline V gene data show CDR1 as SNHLY and CDR2 as FYNNEI. CDR3 DNA: TGTGCCAGCAGTGAGAGACAAGTTGTACTAGCCAAAAACATTCAGTACTTC. This translates into CASSERQVVLAKNIQYF.

This rearrangement joins TRBV7-9 to TRBJ1-1; the D gene is possibly TRBD1 (5 bases). V was clipped by 5 bases and J by 5 bases, with 12 bases between them. The germline CDR1 and CDR2 sequences are SEHNR and FQNEAQ (reference sequence). This CDR3 has 13 residues. In DNA, the CDR3 is TGTGCCAGCAGCCGCCAGGGATATACTGAAGCTTTCTTT. Protein: CASSRQGYTEAFF.

The rearrangement joins TRBV11-2 to TRBJ2-3; maybe TRBD2 (5 bases). V lost 1 base and J lost 6, with 14 bases in between. This CDR3 comprises 15 residues. From germline, CDR1 is SGHAT and CDR2 FQNNGV. The CDR3 region has the DNA TGTGCCAGCAGCTTAGGGCCTAACCCGGGGGATACGCAGTATTTT. Its translation: CASSLGPNPGDTQYF.

This clonotype was counted a few times. The chain couples TRBV4-1 to TRBJ2-7, with TRBD1 matching over 10 bases. The CDR3 contains 15 residues. The trim removed 3 bases at V and 6 bases at J, leaving 8 bases unmatched. Germline-derived CDR1 and CDR2 are MGHRA and YSYEKL. CDR3 loop: CASSHPGQGTVEQYF. DNA for the CDR3: TGCGCCAGCAGCCATCCGGGACAGGGGACGGTCGAGCAGTACTTC.

This clonotype was counted between two and nine times. Here the CDR3 reads CASSSGQGLGYTDTQYF. CDR3 DNA: TGTGCCAGCAGCTCCGGACAGGGCCTGGGGTACACAGATACGCAGTATTTT. V and J are TRBV6-1 and TRBJ2-3; 8 nucleotides agree with TRBD1. Germline lookup yields CDR1 MNHNS and CDR2 SASEGT. The J segment lost 2 bases and the V segment lost 6 bases, leaving 13 bases of the junction unmatched. The CDR3 has 17 residues.

The V and J genes are TRBV6-2 or TRBV6-3 and TRBJ2-1, with 8 nucleotides matching TRBD2. The CDR3 spans 12 residues. The germline gives CDR1 MNHEY, CDR2 SVGEGT. The J segment lost 14 bases and the V segment lost 2 bases, leaving 5 bases of the junction unmatched. The CDR3 bases are TGTGCCAGCAGTTACCCCGGGACTAGGAAGTTCTTC. Amino acids: CASSYPGTRKFF.

A few counts support this clonotype. The rearrangement joins TRBV4-2 to TRBJ1-1; D is unclear. Germline values: CDR1 LGHNA, CDR2 YNFKEQ. CDR3 size: 11 residues. V was trimmed by 5 bases and J by 3 bases, leaving 4 bases between them. The CDR3 DNA reads TGTGCCAGCAGCTACGACACTGAAGCTTTCTTT. Translated, it gives CASSYDTEAFF.

The V gene is TRBV6-1, the J gene TRBJ1-2; tentatively, D is TRBD1 (5 bases). V lost 4 bases to trimming and J lost 8 bases, with 14 bases between them. Germline lookup yields CDR1 MNHNS and CDR2 SASEGT. CDR3 length: 13 amino acids. This CDR3 is CASSGGRSGGYTF. The CDR3 nucleotides are TGTGCCAGCAGTGGGGGGAGATCGGGGGGCTACACCTTC.

The chain couples TRBV15 to TRBJ1-1; tentatively, D is TRBD1 (5 bases). Trimming stripped 0 bases from V and 6 bases from J, with 8 bases between. The germline V gene encodes CDR1 LNHNV and CDR2 YYDKDF (reference sequence). The CDR3 has 13 residues. The CDR3 here is CATSRDPGSEAFF. The CDR3 bases are TGTGCCACCAGCAGAGATCCAGGGTCTGAAGCTTTCTTT.

The V gene is TRBV24-1, the J gene TRBJ2-2; 7 nucleotides align to TRBD1. Germline lookup yields CDR1 KGHDR and CDR2 SFDVKD. The CDR3 has 17 amino acids. V lost 3 bases to trimming and J lost 1 base; unmatched junction nucleotides: 7. The CDR3 DNA is TGTGCCACCAGTGATATGACAACAGGGGAGAACACCGGGGAGCTGTTTTTT. It is translated as CATSDMTTGENTGELFF.

The chain uses TRBV7-9 and TRBJ2-3; 9 bases fit TRBD1. From germline, CDR1 is SEHNR and CDR2 FQNEAQ (reference sequence). Losses at the gene ends were 5 bases for V and 2 bases for J; bases not matched to a gene: 8. CDR3 length: 16 residues. The CDR3 DNA reads as TGTGCCAGCAGCGAATGGACAGGGGCTGACACAGATACGCAGTATTTT. It is translated as CASSEWTGADTDTQYF.

The V gene is TRBV6-1, the J gene TRBJ2-3, with D hard to call. The CDR3 runs to 13 residues. Trimming stripped 6 bases from V and 2 bases from J, with 9 bases between. Per the germline V gene, CDR1 is MNHNS and CDR2 is SASEGT. For the CDR3, the DNA is TGTGCCAGCAGGAGAGGTAACACAGATACGCAGTATTTT. Residues: CASRRGNTDTQYF.

The chain carries TRBV5-1 and TRBJ2-7; D tentatively fits TRBD1 or TRBD2 (5 bases each). Germline CDR1 reads SGHRS; CDR2 reads YFSETQ. There are 14 residues in the CDR3. V gave up 5 bases and J gave up 2 bases, with 14 bases separating them. CDR3 sequence (DNA): TGCGCCAGCAGTCAATCCGGGACGGCCTACGAGCAGTACTTC. The encoded protein is CASSQSGTAYEQYF.